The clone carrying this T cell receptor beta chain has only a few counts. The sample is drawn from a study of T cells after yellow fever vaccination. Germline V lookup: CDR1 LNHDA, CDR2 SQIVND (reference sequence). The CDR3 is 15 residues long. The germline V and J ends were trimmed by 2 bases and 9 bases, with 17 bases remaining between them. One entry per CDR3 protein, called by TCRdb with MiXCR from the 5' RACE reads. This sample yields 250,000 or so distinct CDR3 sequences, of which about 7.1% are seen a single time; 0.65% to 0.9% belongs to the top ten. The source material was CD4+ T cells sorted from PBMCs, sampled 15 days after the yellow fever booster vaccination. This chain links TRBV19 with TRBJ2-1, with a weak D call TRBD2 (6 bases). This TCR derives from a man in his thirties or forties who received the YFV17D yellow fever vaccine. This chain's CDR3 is CASSISAGWQGEQFF. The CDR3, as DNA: TGTGCCAGTAGTATATCGGCGGGATGGCAGGGTGAGCAGTTCTTC.